The entry that follows covers one TCR beta chain sequence. This clone came up a few times. Its antigen remains unidentified. No base quality information exists; no much larger clone differs at one position. This entry is derived from a study of cytomegalovirus exposure and HLA in healthy donors (dated by TCRdb to about 2017). General notes on the study: An earlier analysis of roughly 610 of the donors reported 276 Gb of sequence data and 100 million to 120 million unique TCR beta sequences obtained from approximately 180 million T cells. Approximately 300 gigabases of sequencing data and approximately 91 million unique TCR sequences made up an early release that covered several hundred HLA-typed donors. Of the roughly 410 genotyped donors, 81% were placed in the genetic ancestry cluster associated with self-reported Caucasian donors. The aim of the study was to test whether cataloging public T cell receptors could identify signatures of past pathogen exposure. The study used immunosequencing to profile the T cell repertoires of some 600 subjects and linked those repertoires to cytomegalovirus serostatus. Along with the roughly 670-subject first cohort, a separate validation cohort of around 120 different subjects was used. To predict cytomegalovirus infection status, the study combined high-throughput TCR immunosequencing, statistical association of individual TCRs with disease status, and machine learning. A later analysis re-examined previously published TCR beta repertoires from 610 or so donors and added high-resolution HLA genotyping to investigate patterns of TCR occurrence. Rather than using new phenotypic data, the later analysis identified candidate immune exposures from TCR beta sequences and from how often those sequences occurred across donors. To decide whether each TCR beta V gene segment behaved as functional or pseudogenic, an earlier analysis of some 580 of the donors relied on high-throughput TCR beta sequencing. Alongside the repertoire data, information on donor age, sex, ethnicity and CMV serostatus was compiled. A later genetic analysis used genome-wide SNP genotypes for about three fifths of the 666 donors, treating that subset as a discovery cohort. All discovery cohort repertoires had been generated using a single sequencing platform. Both class I and class II loci were covered by HLA typing, at four-digit resolution. Typing coverage varied by locus: roughly 629-640 donors for A, B, C, DRB1 and DQB1; approximately 500 for DQA1; around 570 for DPA1; roughly 450 for DPB1. Roughly five DR-DQ haplotypes were treated as single units for association and clustering because of strong linkage in the cohort. On average, 235,054 unique TCR beta nucleotide sequences were sequenced per donor among a few hundred genotyped donors of the cohort, with 15% to 20% of those sequences being non-productive. What the study reported, not specific to this receptor: A total of fewer than 200 TCR beta chains were listed by the study as associated with cytomegalovirus. A few of the identified cytomegalovirus-associated TCR beta chains were confirmed in vitro to be specific for cytomegalovirus antigens. An association between a missense DCLRE1C variant and V-gene and J-gene trimming of TCR beta chains was found in a later genetic analysis and replicated in an independent cohort. According to the authors, the approach could potentially be generalized to other disease states and immunological phenotypes. Assigning TCR associations to individual alleles was difficult when HLA alleles, especially DR and DQ, strongly co-occurred. Because HLA typing was missing for some donors at each locus, association tests included only the typed subset. In an earlier analysis of some 500 of the donors, most TCR beta V segments appeared in productive rearrangements about 87% or about 30% of the time, broadly matching IMGT annotations. In a later analysis, several top co-occurrence clusters were reported to appear linked to parvovirus B19, influenza, CMV and Epstein-Barr virus. A further reported finding was that TCR beta sequences accurately predicted the HLA-A and HLA-B alleles for most subjects in the first cohort. A later analysis found that most CMV-associated TCR beta chains appeared HLA-restricted, with HLA associations seemingly driven largely by CMV exposure. Because counts were too low, seventeen rarely observed V segments, including chromosome 9 orphons, were excluded from the earlier analysis of 587 of the donors. In a later analysis, the rate of TCR association differed among HLA loci, with DRB1 alleles having the most associated TCRs and HLA-C alleles having the fewest. Presence/absence analyses assumed roughly uniform sequencing depth across donors, an assumption that may not hold. The sequencing pipeline was judged likely to have produced a cluster of highly shared sequence variants as a technical artifact. In a later analysis, HLA-associated TCR beta chains were found to be more clonally expanded and to have lower generation probabilities than equally common non-associated chains. Linkage disequilibrium might explain the correlated functional status among segregating V segments, but an unknown experimental factor could not be ruled out. Cytomegalovirus status was reported to be diagnosed by the classifier with high specificity and sensitivity in both the original and validation cohorts. A later analysis associated 16,951 TCR beta sequences with specific HLA alleles at a false discovery rate of 0.05. CMV serostatus was the only immune exposure information available for the cohort. This cohort had only TCR beta chains sequenced, and the lack of alpha or paired-chain data limited which features could be detected. The 87-base-pair reads could not distinguish some IMGT-functional V segments, including TRBV6-2 and TRBV6-3, so those segments were excluded. According to a later genetic analysis, donors in an Asian-associated ancestry cluster had fewer N-insertions in productive TCRs than the approximately 610-donor mean. Across donors, most TCR sequences were observed very rarely, whereas some public TCRs were present in many individuals.

V loses 8 bases, J loses 5 bases, and the germline ends lie 3 bases apart. The CDR3 has 10 amino acids, counting the end cysteine and phenylalanine. Of the read, only the CDR3 DNA is kept; its 30 bases are in frame from base 1. CDR1 SGHNT and CDR2 YENEEA are derived from the germline V gene. The receptor library was made with the immunoSEQ multiplex PCR assay. For the multiplex PCR, a mixture combining 60 forward primers for TCR Vbeta segments and 13 reverse primers for TCR Jbeta segments was used. The CDR3 region of rearranged TCR beta genes was amplified from genomic DNA by a multiplex PCR assay. On the Illumina HiSeq System, the amplified TCR beta libraries were sequenced as 87-base-pair reads. In the original analysis: Across the 640 or so repertoires, a later analysis counted tens of millions of unique TCR beta chains, about 10 million of which were shared by at least two donors. To remove PCR and sequencing errors, raw reads were error-corrected and collapsed into unique sequences using a nearest-neighbor algorithm that merged closely related sequences. To assign V, D and J gene segments, CDR3 sequences were aligned to IMGT reference sequences. For a sequence to be retained, a match of at least six nucleotides to both a V gene segment and a J gene segment was required. Rearrangements were classified as productive when the CDR3 lacked stop codons and remained in frame with V and J, and all other rearrangements were classified as non-productive. CDR3 was defined according to IMGT convention as the region running from the second conserved V-encoded cysteine to the conserved J-encoded phenylalanine. The earlier analysis of some 550 of the donors excluded any sequence lacking an unambiguous match to a single V gene segment. An earlier analysis of approximately 590 of the donors classified V segments as functional when productive rearrangements were above 56.7% and as segregating when the standard deviation between donors was above 5%. A statistical classification framework was built to diagnose cytomegalovirus status from the catalog of TCR beta chain sequences. In a later analysis, V and J genes were assigned by comparing TCR nucleotide sequences against IMGT/GENE-DB human TR gene sequences. Using the TCRdist pipeline, a later analysis assigned CDR3 sequences along with most-parsimonious VDJ recombination scenarios. In a later analysis, each TCR beta chain was defined by its CDR3 amino acid sequence together with its V-gene family, and reads without a unique V-gene family were excluded. In a later analysis, around 650 highly shared, low-generation-probability nucleotide sequences were removed to address suspected cross-contamination and a sequencing artifact. A later analysis calculated a clonal expansion index for each public chain from normalized within-repertoire ranks of inferred template counts. In a later analysis, generation probabilities were computed using a VDJ recombination model fitted to out-of-frame rearrangements, and the results were checked against IGoR. In a later analysis, hypergeometric tests were used to score TCR-TCR, TCR-HLA and TCR-CMV co-occurrence, with a repertoire-size bias correction applied to TCR pairs. A later analysis estimated false discovery rates by permuting HLA or CMV assignments 20 times. In a later analysis, co-occurring TCRs were grouped using DBSCAN, with TCRdist sequence similarity added in when clustering inside HLA-allele-positive subsets. For co-occurrence clustering, repertoires with fewer than 30,000 or more than 120,000 public chains were excluded, along with four or five repertoires with anomalous nucleotide sharing. Sourced from immuneACCESS, this table was stored by TCRdb with only in-frame sequences that have V and J called. A share of the clones is absent; for the studies checked, an unresolved V gene accounts for under half, and the remainder has no known explanation. The DNA gave D and trimming, while V, J and clone size come from that table. This sample is represented by approximately 120,000 clones; around 75% of them were singletons. The top ten hold nearly 9.5% of the sample.

The cohort was made up of about 610 healthy bone marrow donors. Cohort members were all nominally healthy when sampled, although unrecorded immune exposures were likely present. The donor tested CMV seropositive, placing the donor among the 289 seropositive members of the cohort. A peripheral blood sample was provided by each donor, and peripheral blood mononuclear cells were used for TCR beta sequencing. The Qiagen DNeasy Blood Extraction Kit was used to extract genomic DNA from the blood cell samples. Sequenced material: PBMCs. The sequence links TRBV11-3 to TRBJ2-2, with the identity of the D gene unclear. The TCR sequence derives from a woman in her forties or fifties in good health and CMV-seropositive. Here the CDR3 is given as CASPTGELFF. Read as DNA, the sequence is TGTGCCAGCCCTACCGGGGAGCTGTTTTTT.